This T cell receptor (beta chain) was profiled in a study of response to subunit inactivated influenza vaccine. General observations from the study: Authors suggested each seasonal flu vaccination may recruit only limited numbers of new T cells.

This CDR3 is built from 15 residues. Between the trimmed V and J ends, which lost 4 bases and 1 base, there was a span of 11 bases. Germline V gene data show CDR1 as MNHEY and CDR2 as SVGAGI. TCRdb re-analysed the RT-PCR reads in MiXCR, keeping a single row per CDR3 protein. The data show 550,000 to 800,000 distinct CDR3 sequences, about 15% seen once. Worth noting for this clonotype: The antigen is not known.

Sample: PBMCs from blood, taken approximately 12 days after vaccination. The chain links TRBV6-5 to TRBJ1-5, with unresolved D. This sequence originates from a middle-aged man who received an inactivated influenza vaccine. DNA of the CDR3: TGTGCCAGCAGTTCCTCGCGGCGGAGCAATCAGCCCCAGCATTTT. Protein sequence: CASSSSRRSNQPQHF.